This note documents a single T cell receptor (beta chain) sequence. The antigen it recognizes is unknown. No base quality values were provided; no much bigger clone lies one nucleotide off. This entry comes from a study of a mutant IDH1 vaccine in newly diagnosed glioma (dated by TCRdb to the early 2020s). Broadly, across the study: Vaccination started 4-6 weeks after radiotherapy alone, or was given together with temozolomide cycles in the groups whose treatment included chemotherapy. The week-35 safety follow-up was designated visit V12, and the week-47 end of study was designated visit V13. For exploratory analyses, longitudinal TCRB deep sequencing was carried out in roughly 23 treated patients wherever samples were available. Prior to enrollment, patients had been given standard therapy consisting of radiotherapy alone, temozolomide alone, or radiochemotherapy with temozolomide, with the combination given to most patients. Of the 25 to 40 patients who were treated, around 62% were male and roughly 38% were female, and the mean age was roughly 40 years. Peripheral blood was drawn at six visits: V03 (baseline), V05, V07, V10, V12 and V13.

V is cut back by 6 bases and J by 6 bases, with 6 bases in the junction unmatched. The germline V gene sets CDR1 to SNHLY and CDR2 to FYNNEI. The CDR3 holds 15 amino acids from the cysteine to the phenylalanine. CDR3 DNA only is kept here, 45 bases in frame from base 1. The sample's time point label, decoded: week 47, end of study. A 20-mer mutant IDH1 peptide at 300 micrograms in Montanide made up each vaccine dose, which was injected subcutaneously together with topical imiquimod. Patients were given eight vaccinations, in weeks 1, 3, 5, 7, 11, 15, 19 and 23, which matched visits V03 through V10. Donors had newly diagnosed WHO grade 3 or 4 IDH1-mutant astrocytomas with loss of nuclear ATRX. The samples were drawn from NOA16, a multicentre, single-arm, open-label phase I trial in Germany that tested a mutant IDH1 peptide vaccine in humans for the first time. Genomic DNA for TCRB sequencing was isolated from EDTA blood with the DNeasy Blood and Tissue Kit.

Overall study results and their limits: Availability determined which PBMC samples were chosen for TCRB deep sequencing. Changes in the top peripheral T cell clonotypes picked up by TCRB sequencing did not appear to be linked to pseudoprogression. The authors stated that sample limitations prevented analyses of patient blood samples from being reproduced. Immune responses induced by the vaccine were seen in 90% to 95% of patients across multiple MHC alleles.

The method behind the library was the immunoSEQ multiplex PCR assay. Rearranged TCR beta chain sequences were amplified using the hsTCRB Kit according to the manufacturer's protocol. TCRB libraries were sequenced on an Illumina MiSeq. The authors' pipeline ran thus. Demultiplexing, trimming and gene mapping were performed with the kit vendor's proprietary platform. The table was pulled from immuneACCESS by TCRdb, which kept in-frame rearrangements only. Such tables lose some clones; where checked, under half of the loss comes from unresolved V genes, and the rest has no known cause. Clonal size and the V and J genes are those of that table, whereas D and trimming came from the DNA. The sample table holds about 34,000 clones, of which approximately 87% were seen once. In total, the top ten clones hold 9.5% to 15% of the sample.

This clonotype was obtained from a woman in her thirties with glioma. The V and J segments used are TRBV2 and TRBJ2-3, with TRBD2 matching 13 junction bases. Sequencing was performed on PBMCs, taken from a glioma patient whose treatment included an IDH1 peptide vaccine. The CDR3 here reads CASRWTSGGGDTQYF. The bases are TGTGCCAGCAGATGGACTAGCGGGGGAGGGGATACGCAGTATTTT.